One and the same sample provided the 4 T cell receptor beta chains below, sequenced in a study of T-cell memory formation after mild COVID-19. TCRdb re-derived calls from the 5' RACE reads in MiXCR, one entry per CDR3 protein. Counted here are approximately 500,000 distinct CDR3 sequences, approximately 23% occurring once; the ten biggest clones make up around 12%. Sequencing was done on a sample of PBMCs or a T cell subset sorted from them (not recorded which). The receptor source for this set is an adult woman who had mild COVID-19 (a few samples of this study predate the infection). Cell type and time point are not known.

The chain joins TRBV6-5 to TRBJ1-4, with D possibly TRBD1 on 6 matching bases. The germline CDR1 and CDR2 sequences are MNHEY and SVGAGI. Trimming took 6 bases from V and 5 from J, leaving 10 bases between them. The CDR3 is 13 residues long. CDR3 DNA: TGTGCCAGCAGGCAGCAGGGGAATGAAAAACTGTTTTTT. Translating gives CASRQQGNEKLFF.

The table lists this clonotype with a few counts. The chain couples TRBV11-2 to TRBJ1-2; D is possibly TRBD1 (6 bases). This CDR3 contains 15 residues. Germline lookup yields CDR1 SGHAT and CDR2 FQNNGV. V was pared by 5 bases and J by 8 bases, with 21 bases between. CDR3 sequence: CASSPRGGGIYGYTF. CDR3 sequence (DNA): TGTGCCAGCAGCCCCCGAGGGGGGGGGATCTACGGCTACACCTTC.

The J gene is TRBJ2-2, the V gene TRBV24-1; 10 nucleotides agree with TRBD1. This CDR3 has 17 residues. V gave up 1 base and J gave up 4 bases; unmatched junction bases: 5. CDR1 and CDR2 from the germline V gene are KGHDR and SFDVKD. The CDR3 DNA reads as TGTGCCACCAGTGATTTTGGGACAGGGGATTTCACCGGGGAGCTGTTTTTT. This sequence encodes CATSDFGTGDFTGELFF.

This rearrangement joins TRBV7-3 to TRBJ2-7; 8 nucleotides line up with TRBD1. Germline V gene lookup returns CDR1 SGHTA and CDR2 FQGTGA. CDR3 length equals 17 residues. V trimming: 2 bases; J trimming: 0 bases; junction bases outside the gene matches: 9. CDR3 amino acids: CASSLQGSGTGSYEQYF. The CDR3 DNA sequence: TGTGCCAGCAGCTTACAAGGTTCCGGGACAGGCTCCTACGAGCAGTACTTC.